A single sample is the source of the 15 T cell receptor beta chains below, sequenced in a study of CD8 T cells in ankylosing spondylitis. Study outcomes and limitations: Apparently characteristic of ankylosing spondylitis blood was a TCR beta motif (roughly eight highly homologous variants).

Antigen specificity for these receptors is unknown. MiXCR, run by TCRdb on the 5' RACE reads, gives a single entry per CDR3 protein. The data show 700,000 to 1,000,000 distinct CDR3 sequences, approximately 10% seen once. Sequencing used blood, either unsorted or a sorted T cell fraction (not recorded which). The receptors here all came from a male donor with ankylosing spondylitis.

This clonotype has a count of ten or more. The gene calls are TRBV29-1 and TRBJ2-7; D possibly corresponds to TRBD1 (5 bases). CDR1 is SQVTM and CDR2 is ANQGSEA in the germline V gene. This CDR3 contains 13 residues. V lost 4 bases and J lost 7, with 17 bases in between. The CDR3 here is CSVGGRSKVEQYF. In DNA form, the CDR3 reads TGCAGCGTTGGGGGCAGATCGAAGGTAGAGCAGTACTTC.

V is TRBV7-9 and J is TRBJ2-1; a weak D match, TRBD2 (6 bases). This CDR3 spans 15 amino acids. The V gene lost 2 bases and the J gene lost 7 bases, with 15 bases spanning the gap. Germline CDR1 is SEHNR and CDR2 is FQNEAQ (reference sequence). CDR3 amino acids: CASSLNVLAENEQFF. Written as DNA, the CDR3 is TGTGCCAGCAGCTTAAATGTACTAGCTGAAAATGAGCAGTTCTTC. The full variable domain, with the rest looked up from reference TRBV7-9 and TRBJ2-1, is DTGVSQNPRHKITKRGQNVTFRCDPISEHNRLYWYRQTLGQGPEFLTYFQNEAQLEKSRLLSDRFSAERPKGSFSTLEIQRTEQGDSAMYLCASSLNVLAENEQFFGPGTRLTVL.

This clonotype was recorded many times. The chain links TRBV20-1 to TRBJ2-1; the D gene is possibly TRBD1 (6 bases). Between the trimmed V and J ends, which lost 6 bases and 4 bases, there was a span of 16 bases. The CDR3 is 14 amino acids. Per the germline V gene, CDR1 is DFQATT and CDR2 is SNEGSKA (reference sequence). CDR3 loop: CSARDISTYNEQFF. CDR3 DNA: TGCAGTGCCAGGGACATAAGTACATACAATGAGCAGTTCTTC.

This clonotype has only a few counts. The chain couples TRBV29-1 to TRBJ2-2, with 10 bases that match TRBD2. After removal of 6 bases from V and 4 bases from J, the junction contained 11 bases not matched to a gene. CDR3 length equals 16 residues. Germline CDR1 SQVTM, CDR2 ANQGSEA. The CDR3 coding sequence is TGCAGCGTGAACCCCCCTGAGCGGGAGGGCACCGGGGAGCTGTTTTTT. It codes for CSVNPPEREGTGELFF.

This clonotype was counted only a few times. This chain uses TRBV7-9 with TRBJ2-2, with TRBD1 as a possible D gene (6 bases). Germline assignment: CDR1 SEHNR and CDR2 FQNEAQ (reference sequence). Deletions cut 5 bases from V and 5 bases from J, with 15 bases between. This CDR3 is built from 15 residues. This CDR3 reads CASSPWTVTTGELFF. The CDR3 nucleotides are TGTGCCAGCAGCCCATGGACAGTGACGACCGGGGAGCTGTTTTTT.

This clonotype was counted a few times. The V and J genes are TRBV7-9 and TRBJ2-5; D unresolved. The V gene's germline CDR1 is SEHNR and CDR2 FQNEAQ (reference sequence). The germline V and J ends were trimmed by 8 bases and 5 bases, with 6 bases remaining between them. This CDR3 has 10 residues. CDR3 in DNA: TGTGCCAGCCTCGGGGAGACCCAGTACTTC. Its protein is CASLGETQYF.

The chain has TRBV24-1 and TRBJ1-2; D unresolved. The CDR3 runs to 13 residues. The V gene's germline CDR1 is KGHDR and CDR2 SFDVKD. Between the trimmed V and J ends, which lost 3 bases and 2 bases, there was a span of 6 bases. The CDR3 DNA reads TGTGCCACCAGTGATCCCCAGAACTATGGCTACACCTTC. Residues: CATSDPQNYGYTF.

This clonotype was seen a few times. The genes are TRBV20-1 and TRBJ1-2; the D is unclear. V lost 6 bases to trimming and J lost 4 bases, with 15 bases between them. CDR1 and CDR2 (germline): DFQATT, SNEGSKA (reference sequence). The CDR3 length is 13 residues. The CDR3 DNA reads TGCAGTGCAGAATACGGGATTTCCTATGGCTACACCTTC. Encoded protein: CSAEYGISYGYTF.

This clonotype was observed many times. The genes are TRBV10-3 and TRBJ1-2, with D hard to call. V lost 0 bases and J lost 5, with 16 bases in between. Germline V gene sequence: CDR1 ENHRY, CDR2 SYGVKD. This CDR3 region has 16 residues. The CDR3 is CAISESPGEGVYGYTF. For the CDR3, the DNA is TGTGCCATCAGTGAGTCCCCCGGGGAGGGAGTATATGGCTACACCTTC.

V usage is TRBV6-5 and J usage is TRBJ2-5, with TRBD1 identical over 8 bases. Trimming cost V 4 bases and J 8 bases; bases outside gene matches: 3. Germline-derived CDR1 and CDR2 are MNHEY and SVGAGI. The CDR3 contains 12 residues. The CDR3 is CASSWTGSTQYF. The DNA for the CDR3 is TGTGCCAGCAGTTGGACAGGGTCAACCCAGTACTTC.

V gene TRBV7-2 combines with J gene TRBJ2-5, with D unclear. Between the trimmed V and J ends, which lost 0 bases and 2 bases, there was a span of 10 bases. From germline, CDR1 is SGHTA and CDR2 FQGNSA. This CDR3 has 15 residues. CDR3 sequence reads: CASSLALGPQETQYF. Written as DNA, the CDR3 is TGTGCCAGCAGCTTAGCGTTAGGACCACAAGAGACCCAGTACTTC.

This sequence joins TRBV7-2 and TRBJ2-4; D is ambiguous. Germline CDR1 and CDR2: SGHTA and FQGNSA. CDR3 length equals 13 residues. Trimming left V 2 bases short and J 8 bases short, with 10 bases between. The CDR3 nucleotides are TGTGCCAGCAGCTTACGGAGTGGAGACATTCAGTACTTC. It translates to CASSLRSGDIQYF.

The chain uses TRBV7-8 and TRBJ2-1, with 9 bases identical to TRBD1. This CDR3 is built from 15 residues. With 4 bases clipped from V and 3 bases from J, the junction kept 4 bases outside the gene matches. The germline CDR1 and CDR2 sequences are SGHVS and FQNEAQ. The CDR3 DNA follows: TGTGCCAGCAGCTGGAGACAGGGGGACTACAATGAGCAGTTCTTC. Translated, it gives CASSWRQGDYNEQFF.

This clonotype has a count of ten or more. The chain has TRBV27 and TRBJ1-1, with 9 bases aligning to TRBD1. Germline V gives CDR1 MNHEY, CDR2 SMNVEV (reference sequence). The ends lost 6 bases at V and 5 bases at J; junction bases unmatched: 7. The CDR3 has 14 residues. For the CDR3, the DNA is TGTGCCAGCAGACTGAACAGGGGGCGGACTGAAGCTTTCTTT. Its protein is CASRLNRGRTEAFF.

This clonotype turned up a few times. An end of the junction does not agree with germline; a read error may underlie this. The genes are TRBV6-2 or TRBV6-3 and TRBJ1-5; TRBD1 matches at 10 bases. The CDR3 extends over 16 amino acids. Germline V gives CDR1 MNHEY, CDR2 SVGEGT. The CDR3 sequence is CASIYRRTGGGQPQHF. The CDR3 DNA reads TGTGCCAGCATTTACCGCAGGACAGGGGGAGGTCAGCCCCAGCATTTT.